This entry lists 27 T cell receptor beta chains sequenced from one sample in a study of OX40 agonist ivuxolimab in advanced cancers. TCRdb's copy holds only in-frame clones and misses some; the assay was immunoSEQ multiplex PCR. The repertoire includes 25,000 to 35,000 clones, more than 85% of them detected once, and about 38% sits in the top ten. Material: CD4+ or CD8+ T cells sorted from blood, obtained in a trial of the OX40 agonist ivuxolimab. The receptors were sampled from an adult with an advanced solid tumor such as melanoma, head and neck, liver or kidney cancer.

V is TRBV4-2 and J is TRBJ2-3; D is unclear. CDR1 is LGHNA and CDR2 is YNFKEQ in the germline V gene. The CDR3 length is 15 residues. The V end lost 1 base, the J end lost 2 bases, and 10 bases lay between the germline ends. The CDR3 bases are TGTGCCAGCAGCCAAGCGAGAGAGCCCACAGATACGCAGTATTTT. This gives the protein CASSQAREPTDTQYF.

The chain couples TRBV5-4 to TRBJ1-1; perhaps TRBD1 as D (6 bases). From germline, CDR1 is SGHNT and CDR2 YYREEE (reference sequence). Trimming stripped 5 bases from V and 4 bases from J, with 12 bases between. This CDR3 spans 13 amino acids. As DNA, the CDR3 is TGTGCCAGCAGTTTGCGACAGGTCACTGAAGCTTTCTTT. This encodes CASSLRQVTEAFF.

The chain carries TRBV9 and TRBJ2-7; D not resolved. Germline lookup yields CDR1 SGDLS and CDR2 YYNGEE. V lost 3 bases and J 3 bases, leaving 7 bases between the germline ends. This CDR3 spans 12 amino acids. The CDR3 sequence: CASSGTNYEQYF. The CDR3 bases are TGTGCCAGCAGCGGAACCAACTACGAGCAGTACTTC.

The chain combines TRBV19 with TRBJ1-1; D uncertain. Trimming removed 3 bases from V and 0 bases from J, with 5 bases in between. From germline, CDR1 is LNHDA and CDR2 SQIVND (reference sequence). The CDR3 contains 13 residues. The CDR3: CASSMAVNTEAFF. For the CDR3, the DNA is TGTGCCAGTAGTATGGCGGTGAACACTGAAGCTTTCTTT.

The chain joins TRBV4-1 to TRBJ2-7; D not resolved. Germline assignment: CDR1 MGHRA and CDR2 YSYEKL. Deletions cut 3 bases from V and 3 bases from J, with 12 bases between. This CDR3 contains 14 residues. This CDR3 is CASSHPGRLYEQYF. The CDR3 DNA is TGCGCCAGCAGCCACCCCGGACGACTCTACGAGCAGTACTTC.

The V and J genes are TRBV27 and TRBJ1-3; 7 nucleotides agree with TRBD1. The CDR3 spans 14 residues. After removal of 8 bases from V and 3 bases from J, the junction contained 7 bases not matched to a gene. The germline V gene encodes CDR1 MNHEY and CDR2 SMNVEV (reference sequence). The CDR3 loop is CASAFGDSGNTIYF. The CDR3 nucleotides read TGTGCCAGCGCCTTCGGGGACAGTGGAAACACCATATATTTT.

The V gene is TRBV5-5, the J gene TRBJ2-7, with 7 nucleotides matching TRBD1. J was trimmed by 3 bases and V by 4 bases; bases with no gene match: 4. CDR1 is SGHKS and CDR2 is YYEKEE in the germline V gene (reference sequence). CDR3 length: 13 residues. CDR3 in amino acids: CASSPGQDYEQYF. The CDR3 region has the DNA TGTGCCAGCAGCCCCGGACAGGACTACGAGCAGTACTTC.

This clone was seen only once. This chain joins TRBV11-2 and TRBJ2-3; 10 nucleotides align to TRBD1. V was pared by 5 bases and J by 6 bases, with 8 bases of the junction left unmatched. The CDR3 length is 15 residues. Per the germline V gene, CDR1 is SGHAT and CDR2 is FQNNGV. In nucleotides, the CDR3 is TGTGCCAGCAGCACCGGGACAGGGGAGGTGGATACGCAGTATTTT. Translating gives CASSTGTGEVDTQYF.

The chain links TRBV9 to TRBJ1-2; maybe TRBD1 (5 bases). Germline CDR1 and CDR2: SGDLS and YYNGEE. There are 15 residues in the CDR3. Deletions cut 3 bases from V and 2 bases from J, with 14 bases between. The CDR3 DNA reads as TGTGCCAGCAGCGCTCAGGGAAATCGGAACTATGGCTACACCTTC. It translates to CASSAQGNRNYGYTF.

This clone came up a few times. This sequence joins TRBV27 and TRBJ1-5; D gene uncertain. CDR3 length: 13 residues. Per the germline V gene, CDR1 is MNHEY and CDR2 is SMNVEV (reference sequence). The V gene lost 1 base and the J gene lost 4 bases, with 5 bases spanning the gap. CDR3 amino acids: CASSLYQNQPQHF. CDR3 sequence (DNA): TGTGCCAGCAGTTTATACCAAAATCAGCCCCAGCATTTT.

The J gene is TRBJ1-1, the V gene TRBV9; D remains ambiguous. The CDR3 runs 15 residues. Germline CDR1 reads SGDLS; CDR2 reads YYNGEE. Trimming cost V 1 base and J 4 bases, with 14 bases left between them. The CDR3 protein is CASSVSGRSPTEAFF. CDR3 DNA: TGTGCCAGCAGCGTATCCGGAAGGTCCCCCACTGAAGCTTTCTTT.

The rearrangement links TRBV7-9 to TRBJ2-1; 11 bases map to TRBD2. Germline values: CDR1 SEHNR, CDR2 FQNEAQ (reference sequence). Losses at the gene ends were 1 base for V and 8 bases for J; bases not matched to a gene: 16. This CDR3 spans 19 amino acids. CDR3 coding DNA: TGTGCCAGCAGCTTAGGTTCAGGATTAGCGGGAGGGCCAGGTGATGAGCAGTTCTTC. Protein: CASSLGSGLAGGPGDEQFF.

As DNA, the CDR3 is TGTGCCAGCAGTTCCCGGACAGGGGAGGACGAGCAGTACTTC. This encodes CASSSRTGEDEQYF. V gene TRBV7-9 combines with J gene TRBJ2-7; 9 nucleotides line up with TRBD1. The J segment lost 5 bases and the V segment lost 6 bases, leaving 8 bases of the junction unmatched. CDR3 length equals 14 residues. Germline V gives CDR1 SEHNR, CDR2 FQNEAQ (reference sequence).

DNA for the CDR3: TGTGCCAGCAGCCAACAGGGACGGGGCTCCTACGAGCAGTACTTC. Protein product: CASSQQGRGSYEQYF. The chain couples TRBV6-5 to TRBJ2-7; perhaps TRBD1 as D (6 bases). The CDR3 extends over 15 amino acids. Germline CDR1 is MNHEY and CDR2 is SVGAGI. Between the trimmed V and J ends, which lost 6 bases and 0 bases, there was a span of 15 bases.

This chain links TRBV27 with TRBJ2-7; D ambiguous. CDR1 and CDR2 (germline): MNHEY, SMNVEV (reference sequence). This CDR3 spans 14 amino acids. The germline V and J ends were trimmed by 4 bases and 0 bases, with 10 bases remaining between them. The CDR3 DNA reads TGTGCCAGCAGTTCCCAGGCCCGCTCCTACGAGCAGTACTTC. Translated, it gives CASSSQARSYEQYF.

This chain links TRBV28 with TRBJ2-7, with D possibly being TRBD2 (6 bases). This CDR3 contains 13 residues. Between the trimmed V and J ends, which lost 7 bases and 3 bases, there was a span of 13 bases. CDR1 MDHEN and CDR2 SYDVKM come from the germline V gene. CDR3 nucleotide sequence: TGTGCCAGCAAGGATAGCGGAATCTACGAGCAGTACTTC. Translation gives CASKDSGIYEQYF.

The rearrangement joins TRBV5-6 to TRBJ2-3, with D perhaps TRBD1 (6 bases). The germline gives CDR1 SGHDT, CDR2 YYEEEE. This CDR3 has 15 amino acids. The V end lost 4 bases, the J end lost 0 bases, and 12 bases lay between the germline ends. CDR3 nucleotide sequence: TGTGCCAGCAGCCAACAGGGCCTTAGCACAGATACGCAGTATTTT. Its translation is CASSQQGLSTDTQYF.

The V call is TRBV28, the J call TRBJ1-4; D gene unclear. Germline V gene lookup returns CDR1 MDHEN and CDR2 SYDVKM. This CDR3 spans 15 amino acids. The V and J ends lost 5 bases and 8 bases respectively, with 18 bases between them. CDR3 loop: CASSLRVEVGEKLFF. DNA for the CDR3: TGTGCCAGCAGTCTTAGGGTAGAGGTCGGGGAAAAACTGTTTTTT.

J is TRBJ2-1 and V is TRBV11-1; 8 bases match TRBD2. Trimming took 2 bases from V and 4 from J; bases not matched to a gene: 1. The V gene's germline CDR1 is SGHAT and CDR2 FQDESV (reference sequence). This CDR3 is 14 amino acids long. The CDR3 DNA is TGTGCCAGCAGCTTACGGGGGGGTTACAATGAGCAGTTCTTC. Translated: CASSLRGGYNEQFF.

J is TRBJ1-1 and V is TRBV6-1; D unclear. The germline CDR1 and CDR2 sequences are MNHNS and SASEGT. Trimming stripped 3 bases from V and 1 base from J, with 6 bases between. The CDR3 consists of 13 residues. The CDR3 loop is CASSDNENTEAFF. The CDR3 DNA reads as TGTGCCAGCAGTGATAATGAGAACACTGAAGCTTTCTTT.

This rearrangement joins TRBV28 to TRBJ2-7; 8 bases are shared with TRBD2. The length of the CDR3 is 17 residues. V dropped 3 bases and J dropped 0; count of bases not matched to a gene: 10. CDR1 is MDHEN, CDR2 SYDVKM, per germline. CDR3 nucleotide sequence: TGTGCCAGCAGTTTTCCCAAACTAGCGGTTGACTCCTACGAGCAGTACTTC. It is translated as CASSFPKLAVDSYEQYF.

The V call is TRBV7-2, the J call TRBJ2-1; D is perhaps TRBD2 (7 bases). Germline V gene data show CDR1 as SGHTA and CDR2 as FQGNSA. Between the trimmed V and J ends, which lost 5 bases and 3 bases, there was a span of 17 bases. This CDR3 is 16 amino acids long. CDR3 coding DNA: TGTGCCAGCAGCCTTATGGGGGCTAGCGGCTACAATGAGCAGTTCTTC. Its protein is CASSLMGASGYNEQFF. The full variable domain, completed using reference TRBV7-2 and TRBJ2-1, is GAGVSQSPSNKVTEKGKDVELRCDPISGHTALYWYRQSLGQGLEFLIYFQGNSAPDKSGLPSDRFSAERTGGSVSTLTIQRTQQEDSAVYLCASSLMGASGYNEQFFGPGTRLTVL.

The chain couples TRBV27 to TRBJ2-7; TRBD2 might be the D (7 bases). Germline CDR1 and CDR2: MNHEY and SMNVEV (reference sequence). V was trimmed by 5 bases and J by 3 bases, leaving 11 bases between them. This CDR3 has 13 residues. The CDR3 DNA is TGTGCCAGCAGTCCCGGGGGGCACTACGAGCAGTACTTC. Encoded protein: CASSPGGHYEQYF.

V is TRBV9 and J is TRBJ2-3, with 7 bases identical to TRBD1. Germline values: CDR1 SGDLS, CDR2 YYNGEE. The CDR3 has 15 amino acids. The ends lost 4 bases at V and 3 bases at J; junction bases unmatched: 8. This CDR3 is CASSFGQALTDTQYF. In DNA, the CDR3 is TGTGCCAGCAGCTTCGGACAGGCTCTAACAGATACGCAGTATTTT.

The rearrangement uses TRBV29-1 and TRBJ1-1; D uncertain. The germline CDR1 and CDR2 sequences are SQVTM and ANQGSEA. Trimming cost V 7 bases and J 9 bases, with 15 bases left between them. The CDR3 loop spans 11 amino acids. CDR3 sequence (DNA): TGCAGCGGGTTCTTAGCCCGGCAAGCTTTCTTT. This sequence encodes CSGFLARQAFF.

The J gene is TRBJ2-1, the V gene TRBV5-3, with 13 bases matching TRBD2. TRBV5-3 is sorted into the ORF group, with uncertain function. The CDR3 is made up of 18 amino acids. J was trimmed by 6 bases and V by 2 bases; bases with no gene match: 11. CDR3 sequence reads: CARSFNLLAGGPSNEQFF. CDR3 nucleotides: TGTGCCAGAAGCTTTAACCTACTAGCGGGAGGGCCGAGCAATGAGCAGTTCTTC.

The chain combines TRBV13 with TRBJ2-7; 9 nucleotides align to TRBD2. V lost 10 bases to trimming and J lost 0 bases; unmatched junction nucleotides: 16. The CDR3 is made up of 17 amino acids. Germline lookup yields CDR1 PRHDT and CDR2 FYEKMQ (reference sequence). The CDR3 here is CATTKLAGPVVSYEQYF. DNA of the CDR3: TGTGCCACCACGAAACTAGCGGGCCCTGTCGTCTCCTACGAGCAGTACTTC.